This TCR beta chain was obtained from a study of blood T cell repertoires in COVID-19. The overall study: Samples came from the United States, Italy and Spain, spanning acute and convalescent COVID-19. T cells, B-cell-depleted T cells, or PBMCs provided the cDNA or gDNA that served as material.

Per the original data handling: Reference gene primer amplification in the assay estimated nucleated cell counts. Assay: immunoSEQ multiplex PCR; the TCRdb copy retains only in-frame clones and omits some. V and J calls and clone size are those listed in that table; D and trimming were worked out from the DNA. Of tens of thousands of clones listed, approximately 91% are singletons. The count of this clone is one. The germline gives CDR1 SGHRS, CDR2 YFSETQ. Germline trimming cut 0 bases from V and 6 bases from J; bases unmatched to any gene: 5. This CDR3 is built from 14 residues. Sequencing input: peripheral blood. The sequence was obtained from a man between 70 and 80 years old with active or convalescent COVID-19. This chain joins TRBV5-1 and TRBJ1-2; 7 positions agree with TRBD1. The CDR3 reads CASSLAQQGDGYTF. CDR3 coding DNA: TGCGCCAGCAGCTTGGCCCAGCAGGGGGATGGCTACACCTTC.